The 27 T cell receptor beta chains presented below share a single source sample, sequenced in a study of cytomegalovirus exposure and HLA in healthy donors. PCR involved 60 Vbeta and 13 Jbeta primers. Libraries were prepared by immunoSEQ multiplex PCR; TCRdb keeps only in-frame clonotypes and omits some of them. The sample holds about 59,000 clones; over 70% are singletons and the top ten take approximately 3.6%. The sequencing sample was made of PBMCs. These receptors all come from a middle-aged woman in good health and CMV-seronegative.

The chain recombines TRBV6-1 with TRBJ1-1; no firm D call. Trimming took off 8 bases at V and 0 bases at J, with 10 bases between the two ends. There are 13 residues in the CDR3. The germline gives CDR1 MNHNS, CDR2 SASEGT. In nucleotides, the CDR3 is TGTGCCAGCTTGCGGGGAATGAACACTGAAGCTTTCTTT. Its translation: CASLRGMNTEAFF.

The V call is TRBV2, the J call TRBJ2-2; 9 bases are shared with TRBD2. Germline lookup yields CDR1 SNHLY and CDR2 FYNNEI. The CDR3 sequence is 13 residues long. V lost 7 bases, J lost 6 bases, and 3 bases stayed unmatched. The CDR3 spells CASKRGVAGELFF. The CDR3 DNA is TGTGCCAGCAAGCGGGGGGTTGCCGGGGAGCTGTTTTTT.

The J gene is TRBJ2-5, the V gene TRBV7-2, with D perhaps matching TRBD2 (7 bases). The CDR3 loop spans 15 amino acids. The V end lost 5 bases, the J end lost 5 bases, and 18 bases lay between the germline ends. The germline V gene encodes CDR1 SGHTA and CDR2 FQGNSA. Here the CDR3 reads CASSQTGGQGETQYF. The CDR3 region has the DNA TGTGCCAGCAGCCAGACCGGGGGGCAGGGGGAGACCCAGTACTTC.

This clone was detected a few times. V is TRBV28 and J is TRBJ2-4; 7 positions match TRBD2. CDR1 MDHEN and CDR2 SYDVKM come from the germline V gene. CDR3 length: 16 amino acids. The junction had 12 bases not matched to a gene; V was cut back by 3 bases and J by 7 bases. CDR3 amino acids: CASSLGSRRERNIQYF. CDR3 DNA sequence: TGTGCCAGCAGTTTGGGATCGAGGCGGGAGAGGAACATTCAGTACTTC.

The chain couples TRBV19 to TRBJ2-1, with 7 bases aligning to TRBD1. Looked up from germline, CDR1 is LNHDA and CDR2 is SQIVND (reference sequence). The CDR3 is made up of 14 amino acids. The ends lost 6 bases at V and 4 bases at J; junction bases unmatched: 6. The CDR3 loop reads CASSRPGQYNEQFF. The CDR3 DNA is TGTGCCAGTAGCCGACCGGGACAGTACAATGAGCAGTTCTTC. The full variable domain, in which reference TRBV19 and TRBJ2-1 provide the parts outside the CDR3, is DGGITQSPKYLFRKEGQNVTLSCEQNLNHDAMYWYRQDPGQGLRLIYYSQIVNDFQKGDIAEGYSVSREKKESFPLTVTSAQKNPTAFYLCASSRPGQYNEQFFGPGTRLTVL.

The gene calls are TRBV27 and TRBJ2-1; TRBD2 aligns across 13 bases. The CDR3 loop spans 17 amino acids. CDR1 and CDR2 from the germline V gene are MNHEY and SMNVEV (reference sequence). J lost 4 bases, V lost 6 bases, and 9 bases had no gene match. The CDR3 bases are TGTGCCAGCAGCCCAGGGACTAGCGGGATATGGTACAATGAGCAGTTCTTC. It encodes CASSPGTSGIWYNEQFF.

The chain recombines TRBV7-9 with TRBJ2-1; D not resolved. From germline, CDR1 is SEHNR and CDR2 FQNEAQ (reference sequence). With 5 bases removed from V and 6 bases from J, the gap between germline ends came to 14 bases. The CDR3 spans 14 residues. The DNA for the CDR3 is TGTGCCAGCAGCCACTGGTTGCGAAGCAATGAGCAGTTCTTC. This translates into CASSHWLRSNEQFF.

This clone occurred once. The J gene is TRBJ1-2, the V gene TRBV7-2, with 10 positions matching TRBD1. Germline lookup yields CDR1 SGHTA and CDR2 FQGNSA. This CDR3 has 12 amino acids. V shed 5 bases and J 13 bases; nucleotides not matched to a gene: 7. The DNA of the CDR3 is TGTGCCAGCAGCCAAGGGACAGGGGAATTCACCTTC. Residues: CASSQGTGEFTF.

This chain links TRBV30 with TRBJ2-7, with D possibly being TRBD1 (5 bases). Germline CDR1 is GTSNPN and CDR2 is SVGIG (reference sequence). The CDR3 totals 13 residues. Trimming cost V 2 bases and J 2 bases, with 10 bases left between them. The CDR3 sequence: CAWSLGETYEQYF. CDR3 bases: TGTGCCTGGAGTTTAGGGGAAACCTACGAGCAGTACTTC.

This chain uses TRBV5-1 with TRBJ2-7; 8 positions match TRBD2. This CDR3 has 16 amino acids. The trim removed 4 bases at V and 2 bases at J, leaving 11 bases unmatched. Germline V lookup: CDR1 SGHRS, CDR2 YFSETQ. The CDR3 region is CASSRASGSGTYEQYF. DNA for the CDR3: TGCGCCAGCAGCCGCGCCAGCGGGAGCGGGACCTACGAGCAGTACTTC.

This chain connects TRBV2 to TRBJ1-5; 7 bases align to TRBD1. CDR3 length equals 14 residues. Looked up from germline, CDR1 is SNHLY and CDR2 is FYNNEI. V lost 6 bases and J lost 2; bases outside the gene matches: 4. CDR3 protein: CASRTTGGNQPQHF. The CDR3, as DNA: TGTGCCAGCAGGACTACAGGGGGCAATCAGCCCCAGCATTTT.

The chain links TRBV13 to TRBJ1-1; tentatively, D is TRBD1 (5 bases). V lost 2 bases and J lost 9, with 19 bases in between. The germline gives CDR1 PRHDT, CDR2 FYEKMQ (reference sequence). The length of the CDR3 is 15 residues. This CDR3 reads CASSLRGAFFTKAFF. For the CDR3, the DNA is TGTGCCAGCAGCTTACGTGGGGCATTTTTTACCAAAGCTTTCTTT.

The chain joins TRBV30 to TRBJ1-3; no definite D call. Looked up from germline, CDR1 is GTSNPN and CDR2 is SVGIG (reference sequence). The CDR3 has 15 amino acids. The germline V and J ends were trimmed by 5 bases and 2 bases, with 16 bases remaining between them. In DNA, the CDR3 is TGTGCCTGGTCGGTTCGAGCATCGGCTGGAAACACCATATATTTT. This encodes CAWSVRASAGNTIYF.

The V gene is TRBV5-4, the J gene TRBJ2-1; TRBD2 aligns across 7 bases. V shed 4 bases and J 2 bases; nucleotides not matched to a gene: 9. Germline V CDR1 and CDR2: SGHNT, YYREEE (reference sequence). This CDR3 region has 16 residues. The CDR3, as DNA: TGTGCCAGCAGCGCTTCGGGCGGGAGAGCCTACAATGAGCAGTTCTTC. It yields the protein CASSASGGRAYNEQFF.

This chain connects TRBV4-2 to TRBJ2-3, with D perhaps matching TRBD1 (6 bases). CDR3 length: 17 residues. Germline CDR1 is LGHNA and CDR2 is YNFKEQ. The V end lost 1 base, the J end lost 0 bases, and 14 bases lay between the germline ends. CDR3 in amino acids: CASSQALGRGSTDTQYF. As DNA, the CDR3 is TGTGCCAGCAGCCAAGCCCTAGGCAGGGGCAGCACAGATACGCAGTATTTT.

The sample holds a few counts of this clone. This chain connects TRBV7-6 to TRBJ2-1, with TRBD2 matching over 9 bases. V gave up 3 bases and J gave up 7 bases; unmatched junction bases: 7. Germline CDR1 reads SGHVS; CDR2 reads FNYEAQ. This CDR3 has 15 residues. The CDR3 DNA follows: TGTGCCAGCAGCTTTGACGGGACTAGCAATAATGAGCAGTTCTTC. Protein: CASSFDGTSNNEQFF.

Notes on this clone: The germline gene is not matched at one end of the junction; a read error may be the cause. This rearrangement joins TRBV14 to TRBJ2-5, with unresolved D. The last part of the DNA fits TRBJ2-7 better; the J call may be wrong. The CDR3 sequence is 13 residues long. The germline V gene has CDR1 SGHDN and CDR2 FVKESK. The CDR3 nucleotides are TGTGCCAGCAGTCAAGCAAGTTCCTACGAGCAGTACTTC. It encodes CASSQASSYEQYF.

The V gene is TRBV19, the J gene TRBJ2-1; 7 bases line up with TRBD2. The V gene end was trimmed by 4 bases and the J gene end by 5 bases; junction bases not matched to a gene: 8. This CDR3 region has 15 residues. The germline gives CDR1 LNHDA, CDR2 SQIVND (reference sequence). In DNA form, the CDR3 reads TGTGCCAGTAGTACCGCGGGAGCTCCTAACAATGAGCAGTTCTTC. Encoded protein: CASSTAGAPNNEQFF.

The rearrangement joins TRBV5-1 to TRBJ2-1, with 9 bases that match TRBD2. The germline V gene encodes CDR1 SGHRS and CDR2 YFSETQ. The V and J ends lost 0 bases and 1 base, in that order; junction bases with no gene match: 2. This CDR3 region has 16 residues. The DNA for the CDR3 is TGCGCCAGCAGCTTGGTTCTAGCGGGATCCTACAATGAGCAGTTCTTC. Protein product: CASSLVLAGSYNEQFF.

The sample holds a few counts of this clone. This rearrangement joins TRBV4-3 to TRBJ2-3; TRBD1 aligns across 9 bases. The CDR3 consists of 17 residues. Trimming removed 0 bases from V and 6 bases from J; junction bases left unmatched: 10. CDR1 is LGHNA and CDR2 is YSLEER in the germline V gene. CDR3 coding DNA: TGCGCCAGCAGCCAAGATCGCGGAGGACAGGGGTTGGATACGCAGTATTTT. Encoded protein: CASSQDRGGQGLDTQYF.

The J gene is TRBJ1-1, the V gene TRBV18; no definite D call. CDR1 is KGHSH and CDR2 is LQKENI in the germline V gene. Between the trimmed V and J ends, which lost 1 base and 2 bases, there was a span of 17 bases. The CDR3 spans 17 residues. CDR3 DNA sequence: TGTGCCAGCTCACCACGGTACTTTCTAGCCCGAAACACTGAAGCTTTCTTT. Translation: CASSPRYFLARNTEAFF. Drawing the rest from reference TRBV18 and TRBJ1-1, the complete variable domain is NAGVMQNPRHLVRRRGQEARLRCSPMKGHSHVYWYRQLPEEGLKFMVYLQKENIIDESGMPKERFSAEFPKEGPSILRIQQVVRGDSAAYFCASSPRYFLARNTEAFFGQGTRLTVV.

This clone has only one observation. The chain has TRBV19 and TRBJ1-2, with 7 bases matching TRBD1. Trimming took 4 bases from V and 8 from J; bases not matched to a gene: 13. This CDR3 region has 15 residues. The germline gives CDR1 LNHDA, CDR2 SQIVND (reference sequence). In DNA, the CDR3 is TGTGCCAGTAGTACCACTGCCGACAGGGTAAAAGGCTACACCTTC. It encodes CASSTTADRVKGYTF.

This sequence joins TRBV9 and TRBJ2-3, with TRBD2 matching 10 bases. Unmatched junction bases numbered 11, after V lost 4 bases and J lost 3 bases. Germline V CDR1 and CDR2: SGDLS, YYNGEE. The CDR3 is 17 amino acids. This CDR3 is CASSPPRSGRDTDTQYF. The DNA for the CDR3 is TGTGCCAGCAGCCCCCCCCGAAGCGGGAGGGATACAGATACGCAGTATTTT.

This clone was seen a few times. The CDR3 loop is CATGQPMNTEAFF. The CDR3 nucleotides are TGTGCCACAGGACAGCCAATGAACACTGAAGCTTTCTTT. The V and J genes are TRBV6-6 and TRBJ1-1, with a possible D match to TRBD1 (6 bases). The CDR3 is made up of 13 amino acids. Trimming took off 10 bases at V and 0 bases at J, with 12 bases between the two ends. The germline CDR1 and CDR2 sequences are MNHNY and SVGAGI (reference sequence).

CDR3 amino acids: CASSEGPRGAGYTF. The CDR3 nucleotides are TGTGCCAGCAGTGAAGGGCCCAGGGGAGCAGGCTACACCTTC. The V call is TRBV6-1, the J call TRBJ1-2, with D possibly being TRBD1 (6 bases). Germline loops: CDR1 MNHNS, CDR2 SASEGT. The CDR3 has 14 residues. Deletions cut 1 base from V and 8 bases from J, with 14 bases between.

The CDR3 loop is CSVGATLSYNEQFF. CDR3 DNA sequence: TGCAGCGTTGGGGCCACCCTCTCCTACAATGAGCAGTTCTTC. V gene TRBV29-1 combines with J gene TRBJ2-1; D not certain. Between the trimmed V and J ends, which lost 4 bases and 0 bases, there was a span of 10 bases. The length of the CDR3 is 14 residues. Germline V gene data show CDR1 as SQVTM and CDR2 as ANQGSEA.

The rearrangement links TRBV5-4 to TRBJ2-7; D is possibly TRBD2 (6 bases). CDR1 and CDR2 from the germline V gene are SGHNT and YYREEE (reference sequence). This CDR3 spans 16 amino acids. The V end lost 0 bases, the J end lost 0 bases, and 13 bases lay between the germline ends. The CDR3 region is CASSLGGTGDSYEQYF. The CDR3, as DNA: TGTGCCAGCAGCTTGGGCGGGACCGGCGACTCCTACGAGCAGTACTTC.